A single sample gave rise to the 29 T cell receptor beta chains below, sequenced in a study of identical twins. From the 5' RACE reads, TCRdb called clonotypes with MiXCR, one entry per CDR3 protein. This table has about 530,000 distinct CDR3 sequences, about 15% appearing once. These data are also associated with another study on yellow fever vaccine responses in identical twins.

The sequenced sample consisted of CD4+ T cells sorted from blood. The receptors come from a young woman in good health.

CDR3 amino acids: CSVRGYLNTEAFF. For the CDR3, the DNA is TGCAGCGTCCGCGGTTATTTGAACACTGAAGCTTTCTTT. V is TRBV29-1 and J is TRBJ1-1; no clear D. V was cut by 6 bases and J by 0 bases, with 11 bases left in between. The CDR3 extends over 13 amino acids. Germline V gene data show CDR1 as SQVTM and CDR2 as ANQGSEA.

The chain uses TRBV28 and TRBJ1-5; tentative D call: TRBD1 (6 bases). Trimming pared 7 bases from V and 2 bases from J, leaving 12 bases between. CDR3 length: 14 residues. The germline gives CDR1 MDHEN, CDR2 SYDVKM. CDR3 in DNA: TGTGCCAGCACTGGGACATCTCGCAATCAGCCCCAGCATTTT. Protein sequence: CASTGTSRNQPQHF.

This clonotype was counted only a few times. V is TRBV7-9 and J is TRBJ2-3; TRBD2 matches at 7 bases. V dropped 5 bases and J dropped 2; count of bases not matched to a gene: 10. The germline V gene encodes CDR1 SEHNR and CDR2 FQNEAQ (reference sequence). The CDR3 has 16 residues. The DNA for the CDR3 is TGTGCCAGCAGCGTCGAGCGGGGAGGCTACACAGATACGCAGTATTTT. Encoded protein: CASSVERGGYTDTQYF.

CDR3 residues: CASSPRGGTTNEKLFF. The CDR3, as DNA: TGTGCCAGCAGCCCCCGAGGGGGAACAACTAATGAAAAACTGTTTTTT. V gene TRBV11-2 combines with J gene TRBJ1-4; tentative D call: TRBD1 (6 bases). This CDR3 spans 16 amino acids. From germline, CDR1 is SGHAT and CDR2 FQNNGV. The V end was cut by 5 bases, the J end by 0 bases, with 13 bases between.

V and J are TRBV28 and TRBJ2-7, with 7 bases aligning to TRBD1. In germline, CDR1 is MDHEN, CDR2 SYDVKM. This CDR3 spans 12 amino acids. Losses at the gene ends were 8 bases for V and 12 bases for J; bases not matched to a gene: 13. The CDR3 protein is CASQTGPTSWYF. The CDR3 DNA is TGTGCCAGCCAGACAGGGCCCACATCCTGGTACTTC.

This clonotype was detected a few times. This sequence joins TRBV20-1 and TRBJ2-1; a weak D match, TRBD2 (6 bases). Looked up from germline, CDR1 is DFQATT and CDR2 is SNEGSKA (reference sequence). V dropped 1 base and J dropped 5 bases, with 18 bases sitting between them. This CDR3 spans 16 amino acids. Here the CDR3 reads CSARVLPGTGNNEQFF. The CDR3 bases are TGCAGTGCTAGAGTTCTTCCCGGGACTGGGAACAATGAGCAGTTCTTC.

This clonotype was counted only a few times. V and J are TRBV12-3 or TRBV12-4 and TRBJ1-1; D uncertain. This CDR3 is 18 amino acids long. The V end was cut by 0 bases, the J end by 1 base, with 18 bases between. CDR3 in amino acids: CASSLAPGGLRTNTEAFF. CDR3 coding DNA: TGTGCCAGCAGTTTAGCCCCTGGAGGCCTTCGGACGAACACTGAAGCTTTCTTT.

This chain joins TRBV20-1 and TRBJ2-1; possibly TRBD2 for D (6 bases). Per germline, CDR1 DFQATT and CDR2 SNEGSKA (reference sequence). The CDR3 extends over 15 amino acids. V dropped 5 bases and J dropped 4 bases, with 18 bases sitting between them. In DNA, the CDR3 is TGCAGTGCTCAGGGCGCGGGGTACCTTTACAATGAGCAGTTCTTC. It encodes CSAQGAGYLYNEQFF.

A few counts support this clonotype. The CDR3 DNA follows: TGCGCCAGCAGCCCACGCACAGGCTATGGCTACACCTTC. Protein sequence: CASSPRTGYGYTF. The chain joins TRBV5-1 to TRBJ1-2; the D gene is possibly TRBD1 (5 bases). CDR3 length: 13 residues. Germline V gene sequence: CDR1 SGHRS, CDR2 YFSETQ. Trimming removed 4 bases from V and 4 bases from J, with 11 bases in between.

This clonotype was seen a handful of times. The V call is TRBV20-1, the J call TRBJ2-7; TRBD1 might be the D (5 bases). CDR1 is DFQATT, CDR2 SNEGSKA, per germline (reference sequence). Trimming stripped 1 base from V and 0 bases from J, with 7 bases between. The CDR3 extends over 13 amino acids. CDR3 protein: CSARGQSSYEQYF. The CDR3 coding sequence is TGCAGTGCTAGAGGACAGAGCTCCTACGAGCAGTACTTC.

The chain employs TRBV5-1 and TRBJ2-3; 12 bases map to TRBD2. V dropped 4 bases and J dropped 4; count of bases not matched to a gene: 4. Germline values: CDR1 SGHRS, CDR2 YFSETQ. CDR3 size: 15 residues. This CDR3 reads CASSGGLAGPDTQYF. The CDR3 region has the DNA TGCGCCAGCAGCGGGGGACTAGCGGGCCCAGATACGCAGTATTTT.

The chain has TRBV27 and TRBJ2-4, with D possibly TRBD1 on 6 matching bases. With 4 bases removed from V and 0 bases from J, the gap between germline ends came to 13 bases. The CDR3 spans 16 residues. CDR1 and CDR2 from the germline V gene are MNHEY and SMNVEV (reference sequence). CDR3 DNA: TGTGCCAGCAGTTCGGGACAAGCCACAGCCAAAAACATTCAGTACTTC. Its protein product is CASSSGQATAKNIQYF.

The table lists this clonotype with many counts. The rearrangement uses TRBV12-3 or TRBV12-4 and TRBJ2-3; the match to TRBD2 covers 13 bases. The V segment lost 10 bases and the J segment 5 bases; nucleotides outside the gene matches: 6. The CDR3 totals 14 residues. The CDR3 region has the DNA TGTGCCACCGCAACTAGCGGGAGGGGAGATACGCAGTATTTT. Its protein is CATATSGRGDTQYF.

This chain joins TRBV3-1 and TRBJ2-1; 7 bases align to TRBD2. Germline V lookup: CDR1 LGHDT, CDR2 YNNKEL (reference sequence). This CDR3 spans 17 amino acids. J lost 0 bases, V lost 1 base, and 6 bases had no gene match. The DNA of the CDR3 is TGTGCCAGCAGCCAAGTACGGGAGGCAATCTCCTACAATGAGCAGTTCTTC. This encodes CASSQVREAISYNEQFF.

This clonotype was observed a handful of times. V gene TRBV7-6 combines with J gene TRBJ1-1; unclear D gene. Germline lookup yields CDR1 SGHVS and CDR2 FNYEAQ. CDR3 length: 14 amino acids. Trimming took off 4 bases at V and 6 bases at J, with 15 bases between the two ends. The CDR3 is CASSSLGSGAEAFF. The CDR3 DNA sequence: TGTGCCAGCAGCTCCCTCGGGTCTGGCGCTGAAGCTTTCTTT.

The rearrangement uses TRBV9 and TRBJ2-3, with no clear D. Germline lookup yields CDR1 SGDLS and CDR2 YYNGEE. V lost 3 bases and J 5 bases, leaving 7 bases between the germline ends. CDR3 size: 12 residues. DNA of the CDR3: TGTGCCAGCAGCGATCTTAGAGATACGCAGTATTTT. This encodes CASSDLRDTQYF.

The chain couples TRBV5-6 to TRBJ2-2; tentative D call: TRBD1 (6 bases). The germline V and J ends were trimmed by 2 bases and 5 bases, with 10 bases remaining between them. Germline V CDR1 and CDR2: SGHDT, YYEEEE. The CDR3 spans 14 residues. CDR3 loop: CASSLQGVTGELFF. The CDR3 coding sequence is TGTGCCAGCAGCTTACAGGGTGTAACCGGGGAGCTGTTTTTT.

This clonotype showed up just a few times. The rearrangement links TRBV5-6 to TRBJ1-1; 11 bases match TRBD1. CDR1 SGHDT and CDR2 YYEEEE come from the germline V gene. The J segment lost 4 bases and the V segment lost 4 bases, leaving 6 bases of the junction unmatched. This CDR3 region has 15 residues. In DNA form, the CDR3 reads TGTGCCAGCAGCCCCGGGACAGGGGGGTTCACTGAAGCTTTCTTT. Translated: CASSPGTGGFTEAFF.

The gene calls are TRBV12-3 or TRBV12-4 and TRBJ2-2; TRBD1 aligns across 8 bases. The CDR3 contains 13 residues. The trim removed 10 bases at V and 4 bases at J, leaving 5 bases unmatched. The CDR3 reads CATRTGPTGELFF. The DNA of the CDR3 is TGTGCCACTCGGACAGGGCCCACCGGGGAGCTGTTTTTT.

This clonotype was found a few times. The rearrangement uses TRBV9 and TRBJ2-1; 9 bases line up with TRBD2. J lost 4 bases, V lost 0 bases, and 11 bases had no gene match. Germline CDR1 SGDLS, CDR2 YYNGEE. This CDR3 region has 18 residues. CDR3 sequence: CASSVAGRAGGSYNEQFF. The CDR3, as DNA: TGTGCCAGCAGCGTAGCAGGCCGAGCGGGAGGCTCTTACAATGAGCAGTTCTTC.

This clonotype occurred a few times. The rearrangement joins TRBV29-1 to TRBJ2-6; 7 positions match TRBD1. The CDR3 has 13 residues. V dropped 7 bases and J dropped 8; count of bases not matched to a gene: 8. Germline V gives CDR1 SQVTM, CDR2 ANQGSEA. CDR3 sequence: CSAPTTGTNVLTF. CDR3 nucleotides: TGCAGCGCCCCTACGACAGGGACCAACGTCCTGACTTTC.

The chain recombines TRBV11-2 with TRBJ2-5, with D perhaps TRBD2 (5 bases). This CDR3 is 15 amino acids long. CDR1 and CDR2 (germline): SGHAT, FQNNGV. The V end lost 3 bases, the J end lost 0 bases, and 11 bases lay between the germline ends. CDR3 nucleotide sequence: TGTGCCAGCAGCTTTACAGCGGCTAACCAAGAGACCCAGTACTTC. It encodes CASSFTAANQETQYF.

This clonotype has a count of ten or more. The chain uses TRBV3-1 and TRBJ2-7, with TRBD2 as a possible D gene (6 bases). CDR3 length: 14 amino acids. Trimming cost V 4 bases and J 2 bases, with 12 bases left between them. Germline V lookup: CDR1 LGHDT, CDR2 YNNKEL (reference sequence). This chain's CDR3 is CASSLGLPTYEQYF. The CDR3 DNA sequence: TGTGCCAGCAGCCTTGGACTACCGACCTACGAGCAGTACTTC.

This chain links TRBV10-3 with TRBJ2-5, with D possibly TRBD1 on 5 matching bases. Looked up from germline, CDR1 is ENHRY and CDR2 is SYGVKD. Trimming left V 3 bases short and J 1 base short, with 9 bases between. This CDR3 has 14 residues. CDR3 bases: TGTGCCATCAGTGAAGCAGGGCCCCAAGAGACCCAGTACTTC. As protein: CAISEAGPQETQYF.

In this sample, this clonotype turned up once. This chain's CDR3 is CASSLRGGSSLRLYDEQFF. CDR3 in DNA: TGTGCCAGCAGTTTGAGGGGGGGATCAAGCTTGCGACTTTACGATGAGCAGTTCTTC. The rearrangement joins TRBV28 to TRBJ2-1, with a weak D call TRBD2 (7 bases). The CDR3 consists of 19 residues. Germline V gives CDR1 MDHEN, CDR2 SYDVKM. V was pared by 3 bases and J by 8 bases, with 29 bases between.

The rearrangement uses TRBV9 and TRBJ1-1, with 8 bases lining up with TRBD1. This CDR3 comprises 16 residues. J lost 0 bases, V lost 3 bases, and 7 bases had no gene match. Germline loops: CDR1 SGDLS, CDR2 YYNGEE. CDR3: CASSAGTGRMNTEAFF. Here the CDR3 DNA reads TGTGCCAGCAGCGCCGGGACAGGTAGAATGAACACTGAAGCTTTCTTT.

This chain uses TRBV5-1 with TRBJ2-4, with 7 bases identical to TRBD1. The CDR3 has 17 amino acids. J gave up 0 bases and V 7 bases, and 13 bases lay outside the gene matches. Germline V gives CDR1 SGHRS, CDR2 YFSETQ. Written as DNA, the CDR3 is TGCGCCAGCTCTCCGGGACAGATTACTCTAGCCAAAAACATTCAGTACTTC. Amino acid sequence: CASSPGQITLAKNIQYF.

This clonotype was found a few times. This chain connects TRBV5-5 to TRBJ2-3, with TRBD2 matching over 11 bases. The junction had 5 bases not matched to a gene; V was cut back by 5 bases and J by 6 bases. The CDR3 totals 14 residues. CDR1 is SGHKS, CDR2 YYEKEE, per germline (reference sequence). This chain's CDR3 is CASRTSGVLDTQYF. In nucleotides, the CDR3 is TGTGCCAGCAGGACTAGCGGGGTGCTGGATACGCAGTATTTT.

The chain joins TRBV5-1 to TRBJ2-3, with D perhaps matching TRBD2 (5 bases). The CDR3 is 16 amino acids. Trimming took 4 bases from V and 0 from J, leaving 15 bases between them. CDR1 and CDR2 from the germline V gene are SGHRS and YFSETQ. Here the CDR3 reads CASSVRDPSSTDTQYF. In DNA, the CDR3 is TGCGCCAGCAGCGTCCGGGATCCCTCTAGCACAGATACGCAGTATTTT. The full variable domain, completed using reference TRBV5-1 and TRBJ2-3, is KAGVTQTPRYLIKTRGQQVTLSCSPISGHRSVSWYQQTPGQGLQFLFEYFSETQRNKGNFPGRFSGRQFSNSRSEMNVSTLELGDSALYLCASSVRDPSSTDTQYFGPGTRLTVL.